The next 13 T cell receptor beta chains were all read from a single sample in a study of shared clonotypes between healthy human individuals (dated by TCRdb to the early 2020s). The method was the immunoSEQ multiplex PCR assay. TCRdb mirrors the immuneACCESS table, restricted to in-frame sequences. Some clones are absent from its copies; in checked studies, under half trace to an unresolved V gene, and the reason for the others is unknown. The sample profile shows some 980,000 clones; approximately 80% of them were found once. Over 1.3% of the sample rests with the top ten. Material for sequencing was memory CD4+ T cells sorted from blood. Interpreted using the paper, the cell subset or site label stands for: CD45RA-negative fraction. These receptors came from a man between 18 and 29 years old in good health.

The chain combines TRBV19 with TRBJ1-2; no clear D. The CDR3 has 14 residues. V gave up 6 bases and J gave up 2 bases, with 13 bases separating them. Looked up from germline, CDR1 is LNHDA and CDR2 is SQIVND (reference sequence). CDR3 sequence: CASRRTEGNYGYTF. As DNA, the CDR3 is TGTGCCAGTAGAAGGACGGAGGGAAACTATGGCTACACCTTC.

J is TRBJ2-1 and V is TRBV5-1; D is unresolved. Trimming cost V 2 bases and J 8 bases, with 11 bases left between them. The CDR3 covers 13 residues. The germline V gene has CDR1 SGHRS and CDR2 YFSETQ. Written as DNA, the CDR3 is TGCGCCAGCAGCTTCCCCCCCCTCGATGAGCAGTTCTTC. Translating gives CASSFPPLDEQFF. The full variable domain, rest sourced from reference TRBV5-1 and TRBJ2-1, is KAGVTQTPRYLIKTRGQQVTLSCSPISGHRSVSWYQQTPGQGLQFLFEYFSETQRNKGNFPGRFSGRQFSNSRSEMNVSTLELGDSALYLCASSFPPLDEQFFGPGTRLTVL.

This clone showed up just once. A read error may produce the germline difference seen at one junction end. The chain joins TRBV5-1 to TRBJ2-2; D call uncertain. The germline V gene has CDR1 SGHRS and CDR2 YFSETQ. This CDR3 region has 14 residues. CDR3 nucleotides: TGCGTCAGCAGAACTCTCGCGGACACCGGGGAGCTGTTTTTT. Protein: CVSRTLADTGELFF. The whole variable domain, remainder taken from reference TRBV5-1 and TRBJ2-2, is KAGVTQTPRYLIKTRGQQVTLSCSPISGHRSVSWYQQTPGQGLQFLFEYFSETQRNKGNFPGRFSGRQFSNSRSEMNVSTLELGDSALYLCVSRTLADTGELFFGEGSRLTVL.

The CDR3 is CAARFGSTDTQYF. The CDR3 DNA sequence: TGTGCAGCTCGATTTGGGAGCACAGATACGCAGTATTTT. The V call is TRBV6-1, the J call TRBJ2-3; no reliable D call. This CDR3 region has 13 residues. Germline V gene lookup returns CDR1 MNHNS and CDR2 SASEGT.

V gene TRBV2 combines with J gene TRBJ1-5, with D tentatively TRBD1 (5 bases). V lost 3 bases and J lost 2, with 11 bases in between. Per the germline V gene, CDR1 is SNHLY and CDR2 is FYNNEI. CDR3 length: 15 residues. CDR3 sequence reads: CASSEAQGGNQPQHF. The DNA for the CDR3 is TGTGCCAGCAGTGAGGCGCAGGGAGGCAATCAGCCCCAGCATTTT.

This chain uses TRBV10-1 with TRBJ2-3; D is unresolved. Germline V gene sequence: CDR1 WNHNN, CDR2 SYGVQD (reference sequence). V was cut by 0 bases and J by 1 base, with 5 bases left in between. The CDR3 is made up of 14 amino acids. CDR3 sequence reads: CASSESQGTDTQYF. For the CDR3, the DNA is TGCGCCAGCAGTGAGTCTCAGGGCACAGATACGCAGTATTTT.

The table lists this clone with a count of one. Other DNA sequences in the same sample also yield this CDR3. This chain joins TRBV6-1 and TRBJ2-7, with 8 bases lining up with TRBD1. The CDR3 loop spans 15 amino acids. Trimming at V came to 2 bases and at J to 1 base, leaving 4 bases not matched to a gene. Germline CDR1 is MNHNS and CDR2 is SASEGT. The CDR3 region has the DNA TGTGCCAGCAGTGAATCTGGGACAGGATCCTACGAGCAGTACTTC. Protein sequence: CASSESGTGSYEQYF.

The chain uses TRBV7-3 and TRBJ2-1, with a weak D call TRBD1 (5 bases). Germline CDR1 and CDR2: SGHTA and FQGTGA. V lost 4 bases and J 7 bases, leaving 17 bases between the germline ends. This CDR3 has 15 residues. In DNA form, the CDR3 reads TGTGCCAGCAGCTCAATTCAGGGTAGGGCGAATGAGCAGTTCTTC. This translates into CASSSIQGRANEQFF. The full variable domain, completed using reference TRBV7-3 and TRBJ2-1, is GAGVSQTPSNKVTEKGKYVELRCDPISGHTALYWYRQSLGQGPEFLIYFQGTGAADDSGLPNDRFFAVRPEGSVSTLKIQRTERGDSAVYLCASSSIQGRANEQFFGPGTRLTVL.

The V gene is TRBV2, the J gene TRBJ2-3, with 9 bases identical to TRBD2. Per the germline V gene, CDR1 is SNHLY and CDR2 is FYNNEI. The V segment lost 3 bases and the J segment 2 bases; nucleotides outside the gene matches: 3. The CDR3 is 15 amino acids. The CDR3 DNA sequence: TGTGCCAGCAGTGAGCTAGCGGGGCTCACAGATACGCAGTATTTT. It codes for CASSELAGLTDTQYF.

The chain has TRBV6-1 and TRBJ2-3; D is ambiguous. CDR1 is MNHNS and CDR2 is SASEGT in the germline V gene. The CDR3 consists of 15 residues. The V end lost 8 bases, the J end lost 0 bases, and 15 bases lay between the germline ends. The CDR3 DNA reads TGTGCCAGCCGCGGTGGGCAGGTTAGCACAGATACGCAGTATTTT. This gives the protein CASRGGQVSTDTQYF.

The rearrangement joins TRBV5-1 to TRBJ1-4; no clear D gene. The germline V gene has CDR1 SGHRS and CDR2 YFSETQ. The CDR3 runs 14 residues. Deletions cut 4 bases from V and 4 bases from J, with 11 bases between. Written as DNA, the CDR3 is TGCGCCAGCAGCCAGTGGGAGCTTAATGAAAAACTGTTTTTT. Its protein product is CASSQWELNEKLFF.

This sequence joins TRBV4-1 and TRBJ1-4, with D perhaps matching TRBD1 (6 bases). The CDR3 spans 13 residues. Germline CDR1 is MGHRA and CDR2 is YSYEKL. V was clipped by 4 bases and J by 5 bases, with 8 bases between them. CDR3 sequence: CASSRTENEKLFF. In DNA form, the CDR3 reads TGCGCCAGCAGCCGGACAGAGAATGAAAAACTGTTTTTT.

Points on this clone: An end of the junction differs from the germline gene, which may be a read error. V gene TRBV10-1 combines with J gene TRBJ1-6; D is unclear. Germline V gives CDR1 WNHNN, CDR2 SYGVQD (reference sequence). This CDR3 spans 13 amino acids. In DNA form, the CDR3 reads TGCGCCAGCAGTGAGTACGGGAATTCACTCCTCCACTTT. Translation gives CASSEYGNSLLHF.